A single sample is the source of the 2 T cell receptor beta chains below, sequenced in a study of cytomegalovirus exposure and HLA in healthy donors. The PCR made use of 60 Vbeta and 13 Jbeta primers. This table comes from immunoSEQ multiplex PCR, and its TCRdb copy is limited to in-frame clones, with some not included. This sample has more than 140,000 clones, with roughly four fifths found just once. The sample consisted of PBMCs. All receptors come from a man between 18 and 35 years old in good health and CMV-seropositive.

This clone was observed a few times. The chain recombines TRBV18 with TRBJ2-1, with 9 positions matching TRBD2. The CDR3 has 15 residues. Losses at the gene ends were 5 bases for V and 6 bases for J; bases not matched to a gene: 8. Germline V lookup: CDR1 KGHSH, CDR2 LQKENI. CDR3: CASSTGLALGNEQFF. CDR3 nucleotide sequence: TGTGCCAGCTCAACGGGACTAGCTTTAGGCAATGAGCAGTTCTTC.

V usage is TRBV7-2 and J usage is TRBJ2-6, with D possibly matching TRBD1 (5 bases). The CDR3 totals 17 residues. Germline CDR1 and CDR2: SGHTA and FQGNSA. V shed 4 bases and J shed 4 bases, with 17 bases lying between them. CDR3 DNA sequence: TGTGCCAGCAGCTCTAACCGGGCAGGGTCCGGGGCCAACGTCCTGACTTTC. This codes for CASSSNRAGSGANVLTF.